Here is one T cell receptor (beta chain) with its context. Its antigen is not identified. The source of the sample is a study of neoadjuvant anti-PD-1 for oral cavity cancer. Six replicates per PBMC sample, mostly from 400 to 500 ng of genomic DNA. Produced via immunoSEQ multiplex PCR; TCRdb's table is partial and in-frame only. The repertoire holds 17,000 or so clones, with roughly 78% as singletons. General observations from the study: Post-nivolumab, blood T cell clonality was significantly elevated in non-responders. Higher pretreatment blood Treg/Th17 ratios correlated with higher pretreatment blood and lower post-treatment tumor TCRbeta clonality.

The CDR3 contains 15 residues. J lost 11 bases, V lost 6 bases, and 17 bases had no gene match. The germline CDR1 and CDR2 sequences are SNHLY and FYNNEI. The sample was PBMCs, taken before nivolumab (anti-PD-1) treatment. This sequence was found in a person aged 35-79 years with oral cavity squamous cell carcinoma. The chain links TRBV2 to TRBJ1-1; 8 bases match TRBD1. The DNA for the CDR3 is TGTGCCAGCAGACCCCTGAATCAGGGGGCGCGGGAGGCTTTCTTT. Encoded protein: CASRPLNQGAREAFF. The full variable domain, in which reference TRBV2 and TRBJ1-1 provide the parts outside the CDR3, is EPEVTQTPSHQVTQMGQEVILRCVPISNHLYFYWYRQILGQKVEFLVSFYNNEISEKSEIFDDQFSVERPDGSNFTLKIRSTKLEDSAMYFCASRPLNQGAREAFFGQGTRLTVV.